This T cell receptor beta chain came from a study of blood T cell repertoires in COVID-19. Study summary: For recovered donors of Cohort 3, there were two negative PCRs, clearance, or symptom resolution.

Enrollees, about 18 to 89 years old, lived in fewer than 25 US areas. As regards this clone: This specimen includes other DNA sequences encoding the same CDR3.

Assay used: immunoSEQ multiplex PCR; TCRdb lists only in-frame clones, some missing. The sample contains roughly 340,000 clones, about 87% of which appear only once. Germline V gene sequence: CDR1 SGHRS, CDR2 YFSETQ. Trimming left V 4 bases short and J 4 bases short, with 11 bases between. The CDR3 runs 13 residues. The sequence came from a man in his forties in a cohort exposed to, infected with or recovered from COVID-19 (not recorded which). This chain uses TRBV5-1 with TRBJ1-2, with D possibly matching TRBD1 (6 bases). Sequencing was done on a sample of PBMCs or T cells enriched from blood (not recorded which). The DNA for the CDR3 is TGCGCCAGCAGCCCTGGACAGTCCTATGGCTACACCTTC. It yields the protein CASSPGQSYGYTF. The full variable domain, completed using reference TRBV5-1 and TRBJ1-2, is KAGVTQTPRYLIKTRGQQVTLSCSPISGHRSVSWYQQTPGQGLQFLFEYFSETQRNKGNFPGRFSGRQFSNSRSEMNVSTLELGDSALYLCASSPGQSYGYTFGSGTRLTVV.